What follows are 20 T cell receptor beta chains derived from one specimen sequenced in a study of shared clonotypes between healthy human individuals. The table came from immunoSEQ multiplex PCR; TCRdb's copy has only in-frame clones and leaves some out. The table shows around 2.3 million clones, with around 95% occurring only once. The sample consisted of naive CD4+ T cells sorted from blood. Stated subset: CD45RA+ positively selected. The source of these receptors is a man between 18 and 35 years old in good health.

The chain employs TRBV6-7 and TRBJ1-2, with D hard to call. TRBV6-7 counts as an open reading frame of uncertain function. The V and J ends lost 6 bases and 8 bases respectively, with 19 bases between them. This CDR3 contains 14 residues. CDR3 DNA sequence: TGTGCCAGCAGATGCCCCGGGCCCCATTGGGGCTACACCTTC. This sequence encodes CASRCPGPHWGYTF.

This chain joins TRBV7-9 and TRBJ1-5; 9 nucleotides line up with TRBD1. V dropped 5 bases and J dropped 0; count of bases not matched to a gene: 11. The CDR3 is 18 residues long. Germline assignment: CDR1 SEHNR and CDR2 FQNEAQ (reference sequence). The CDR3 sequence is CASSVETGGTYSNQPQHF. DNA for the CDR3: TGTGCCAGCAGCGTAGAAACAGGGGGCACCTATAGCAATCAGCCCCAGCATTTT.

J is TRBJ2-1 and V is TRBV5-1; D perhaps matches TRBD1 (6 bases). The CDR3 extends over 14 amino acids. Trimming took off 0 bases at V and 6 bases at J, with 10 bases between the two ends. Germline assignment: CDR1 SGHRS and CDR2 YFSETQ. The CDR3 here is CASSLVQGTNEQFF. CDR3 in DNA: TGCGCCAGCAGCTTGGTCCAGGGGACCAATGAGCAGTTCTTC.

The chain uses TRBV7-2 and TRBJ2-1; the D is unclear. The CDR3 runs to 15 residues. Germline V CDR1 and CDR2: SGHTA, FQGNSA. V was clipped by 1 base and J by 0 bases, with 7 bases between them. The DNA of the CDR3 is TGTGCCAGCAGCTTAGACAGAATCTCCTACAATGAGCAGTTCTTC. It yields the protein CASSLDRISYNEQFF.

The chain combines TRBV5-1 with TRBJ2-5; maybe TRBD1 (6 bases). This CDR3 region has 16 residues. Trimming stripped 2 bases from V and 4 bases from J, with 18 bases between. CDR1 and CDR2 from the germline V gene are SGHRS and YFSETQ. The CDR3 region is CASSLGQTQFLETQYF. The CDR3 coding sequence is TGCGCCAGCAGCTTAGGACAGACCCAATTCCTAGAGACCCAGTACTTC.

This clone came up once. The chain's CDR3 is CASSHWTENTEAFF. Here the CDR3 DNA reads TGCGCCAGCAGCCACTGGACAGAGAACACTGAAGCTTTCTTT. The chain has TRBV4-1 and TRBJ1-1; D may be TRBD1 (6 bases). CDR3 length equals 14 residues. Trimming took 3 bases from V and 1 from J, leaving 9 bases between them. Per the germline V gene, CDR1 is MGHRA and CDR2 is YSYEKL.

The chain recombines TRBV30 with TRBJ2-7; the match to TRBD2 covers 12 bases. V lost 5 bases to trimming and J lost 6 bases; unmatched junction nucleotides: 14. The CDR3 has 16 residues. The germline V gene encodes CDR1 GTSNPN and CDR2 SVGIG (reference sequence). CDR3 nucleotides: TGTGCCTGGTGTACGGGACTAGCGGGCGGAGGCGGCGAGCAGTACTTC. This encodes CAWCTGLAGGGGEQYF.

The gene calls are TRBV14 and TRBJ2-1, with 7 bases that match TRBD1. Germline CDR1 SGHDN, CDR2 FVKESK. Losses at the gene ends were 5 bases for V and 10 bases for J; bases not matched to a gene: 11. The CDR3 is 14 residues long. The DNA of the CDR3 is TGTGCCAGCAGCATTCGGACAGGCTTCACGGAGCAGTTCTTC. This encodes CASSIRTGFTEQFF.

The chain combines TRBV11-3 with TRBJ2-7; maybe TRBD1 (5 bases). Germline loops: CDR1 SGHNT, CDR2 YENEEA. The V end lost 8 bases, the J end lost 5 bases, and 13 bases lay between the germline ends. The CDR3 extends over 12 amino acids. CDR3 nucleotides: TGTGCCAGCCGTCTAAGGGGCCACGAGCAGTACTTC. Protein product: CASRLRGHEQYF.

The chain employs TRBV18 and TRBJ2-7; 10 bases are shared with TRBD1. The CDR3 is made up of 14 amino acids. Per the germline V gene, CDR1 is KGHSH and CDR2 is LQKENI. V lost 6 bases and J lost 4; bases outside the gene matches: 6. The CDR3 is CASSGTGEEYEQYF. DNA for the CDR3: TGTGCCAGCTCCGGGACAGGGGAGGAGTACGAGCAGTACTTC.

In this sample, this clone turned up a few times. The chain has TRBV5-1 and TRBJ2-7; 11 bases are shared with TRBD2. The V and J ends lost 0 bases and 3 bases, in that order; junction bases with no gene match: 5. The CDR3 loop spans 16 amino acids. The germline V gene encodes CDR1 SGHRS and CDR2 YFSETQ. As DNA, the CDR3 is TGCGCCAGCAGCTTGGTACCGGGACTAGCGGACTACGAGCAGTACTTC. Residues: CASSLVPGLADYEQYF.

The chain links TRBV7-9 to TRBJ2-7; perhaps TRBD1 as D (7 bases). CDR1 is SEHNR, CDR2 FQNEAQ, per germline (reference sequence). The CDR3 is made up of 14 amino acids. V lost 4 bases and J lost 2, with 12 bases in between. The chain's CDR3 is CASSSGGTAYEQYF. The CDR3 DNA reads as TGTGCCAGCAGCTCAGGGGGGACAGCCTACGAGCAGTACTTC.

V gene TRBV5-1 combines with J gene TRBJ2-7; D is undetermined. CDR1 and CDR2 (germline): SGHRS, YFSETQ. Trimming removed 5 bases at V and 5 bases at J, with 14 bases between. The CDR3 spans 13 residues. DNA for the CDR3: TGCGCCAGCAGAGACCGCAGCGAAAACGAGCAGTACTTC. It is translated as CASRDRSENEQYF.

This clone has just one count. The chain uses TRBV4-1 and TRBJ2-6, with D possibly matching TRBD1 (6 bases). Germline assignment: CDR1 MGHRA and CDR2 YSYEKL. The V end lost 5 bases, the J end lost 0 bases, and 17 bases lay between the germline ends. This CDR3 is built from 18 residues. This chain's CDR3 is CASSNPPGQTSGANVLTF. CDR3 DNA: TGCGCCAGCAGCAACCCCCCGGGACAAACCTCTGGGGCCAACGTCCTGACTTTC.

V is TRBV18 and J is TRBJ1-1; perhaps TRBD1 as D (5 bases). This CDR3 contains 14 residues. V shed 1 base and J shed 8 bases, with 14 bases lying between them. The V gene's germline CDR1 is KGHSH and CDR2 LQKENI. The CDR3, as DNA: TGTGCCAGCTCACCACAGACGGCGGGACCAGAAGCTTTCTTT. Translated, it gives CASSPQTAGPEAFF.

The V call is TRBV6-5, the J call TRBJ2-7; the D gene is possibly TRBD2 (5 bases). Trimming removed 4 bases at V and 0 bases at J, with 16 bases between. From germline, CDR1 is MNHEY and CDR2 SVGAGI. The CDR3 covers 16 residues. CDR3 coding DNA: TGTGCCAGCAGTTCCCGGCCTAGCTCTAGCTCCTACGAGCAGTACTTC. Translated: CASSSRPSSSSYEQYF.

This chain connects TRBV2 to TRBJ1-5; TRBD1 is a possible D gene (5 bases). The V gene's germline CDR1 is SNHLY and CDR2 FYNNEI. Trimming cost V 0 bases and J 1 base, with 10 bases left between them. This CDR3 is built from 16 residues. The CDR3 reads CASSEAGRQSNQPQHF. The DNA for the CDR3 is TGTGCCAGCAGTGAAGCGGGTCGACAGAGCAATCAGCCCCAGCATTTT.

On this clone itself: Other DNA sequences in the sample encode the same CDR3. This chain joins TRBV2 and TRBJ1-2; D unresolved. Germline CDR1 SNHLY, CDR2 FYNNEI. V lost 3 bases and J 2 bases, leaving 7 bases between the germline ends. The CDR3 covers 13 residues. CDR3 sequence: CASSEGQNYGYTF. DNA of the CDR3: TGTGCCAGCAGTGAGGGCCAGAACTATGGCTACACCTTC.

This clone has a single count. The rearrangement joins TRBV10-3 to TRBJ2-7; D tentatively fits TRBD1 or TRBD2 (5 bases each). The CDR3 is 13 residues long. V lost 2 bases and J lost 4, with 9 bases in between. CDR1 and CDR2 (germline): ENHRY, SYGVKD. The chain's CDR3 is CAISESWGYEQYF. In DNA form, the CDR3 reads TGTGCCATCAGTGAGAGTTGGGGGTACGAGCAGTACTTC.

The chain is built from TRBV7-9 and TRBJ1-4; D remains ambiguous. Germline values: CDR1 SEHNR, CDR2 FQNEAQ (reference sequence). Trimming pared 0 bases from V and 7 bases from J, leaving 15 bases between. The CDR3 length is 16 residues. CDR3 nucleotide sequence: TGTGCCAGCAGCTTAGCGTTCGGGGAAAGAGCTGAAAAACTGTTTTTT. It specifies CASSLAFGERAEKLFF.